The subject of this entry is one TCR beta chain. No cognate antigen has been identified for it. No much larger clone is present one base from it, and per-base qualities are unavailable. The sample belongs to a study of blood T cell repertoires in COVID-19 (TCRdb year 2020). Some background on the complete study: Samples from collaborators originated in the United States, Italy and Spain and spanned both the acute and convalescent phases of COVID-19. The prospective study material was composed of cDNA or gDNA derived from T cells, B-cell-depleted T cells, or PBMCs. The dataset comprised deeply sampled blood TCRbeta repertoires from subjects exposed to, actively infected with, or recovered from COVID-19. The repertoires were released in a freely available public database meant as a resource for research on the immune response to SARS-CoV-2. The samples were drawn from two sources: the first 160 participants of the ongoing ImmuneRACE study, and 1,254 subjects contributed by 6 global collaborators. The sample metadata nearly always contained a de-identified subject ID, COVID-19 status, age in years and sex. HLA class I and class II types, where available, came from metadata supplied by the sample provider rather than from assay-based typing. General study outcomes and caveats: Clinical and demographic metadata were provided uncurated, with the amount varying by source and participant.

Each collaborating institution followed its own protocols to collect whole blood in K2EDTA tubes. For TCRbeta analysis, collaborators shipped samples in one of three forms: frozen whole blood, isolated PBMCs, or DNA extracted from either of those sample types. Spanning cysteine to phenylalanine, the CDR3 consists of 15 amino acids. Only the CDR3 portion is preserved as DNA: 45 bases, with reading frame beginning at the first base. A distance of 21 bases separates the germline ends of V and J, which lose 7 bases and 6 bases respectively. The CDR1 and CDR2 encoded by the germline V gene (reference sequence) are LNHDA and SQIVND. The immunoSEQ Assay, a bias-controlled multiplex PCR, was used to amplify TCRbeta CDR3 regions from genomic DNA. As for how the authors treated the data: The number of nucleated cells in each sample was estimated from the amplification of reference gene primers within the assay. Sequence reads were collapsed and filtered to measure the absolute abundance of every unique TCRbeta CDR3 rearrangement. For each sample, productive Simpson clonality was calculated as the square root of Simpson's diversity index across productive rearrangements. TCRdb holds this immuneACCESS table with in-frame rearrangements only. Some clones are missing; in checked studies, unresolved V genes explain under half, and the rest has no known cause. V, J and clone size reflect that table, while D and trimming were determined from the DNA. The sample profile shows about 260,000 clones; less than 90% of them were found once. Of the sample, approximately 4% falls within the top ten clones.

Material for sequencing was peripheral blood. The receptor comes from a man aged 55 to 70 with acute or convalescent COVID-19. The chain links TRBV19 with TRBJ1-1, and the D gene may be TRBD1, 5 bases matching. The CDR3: CASTAGRLTRSEAFF. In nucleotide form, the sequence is TGTGCCAGTACGGCAGGGAGGTTGACCCGGTCTGAAGCTTTCTTT.